One and the same sample provided the 18 T cell receptor beta chains below, sequenced in a study of blood T cell repertoires in COVID-19. Libraries were prepared by immunoSEQ multiplex PCR; TCRdb keeps only in-frame clonotypes and omits some of them. This table has 350,000 to 550,000 clones, about 85% appearing once. Sequencing was done on a sample of PBMCs or T cells enriched from blood (not recorded which). These receptors were obtained from a young woman with acute COVID-19.

The chain employs TRBV12-5 and TRBJ1-2, with 9 bases fitting TRBD1. This CDR3 region has 18 residues. With 4 bases clipped from V and 0 bases from J, the junction kept 12 bases outside the gene matches. Germline CDR1 reads LGHNT; CDR2 reads FRNRAP. CDR3 region: CASGSVLGQGPPNYGYTF. As DNA, the CDR3 is TGTGCTAGTGGTTCGGTACTGGGACAGGGCCCCCCTAACTATGGCTACACCTTC.

V usage is TRBV7-8 and J usage is TRBJ2-3, with D tentatively TRBD1 (6 bases). Germline CDR1 reads SGHVS; CDR2 reads FQNEAQ. The CDR3 length is 16 residues. Trimming took off 6 bases at V and 4 bases at J, with 20 bases between the two ends. CDR3: CASSTYKTGTADTQYF. In DNA, the CDR3 is TGTGCCAGCAGTACCTATAAAACAGGGACGGCAGATACGCAGTATTTT.

The chain is built from TRBV2 and TRBJ1-2; 9 positions match TRBD1. The length of the CDR3 is 14 residues. Unmatched junction bases numbered 4, after V lost 2 bases and J lost 6 bases. Germline loops: CDR1 SNHLY, CDR2 FYNNEI. The CDR3 DNA reads TGTGCCAGCAGTGAAAGACAGGGGGGCGATGGCTACACCTTC. As protein: CASSERQGGDGYTF.

The sample holds a few counts of this clone. This chain joins TRBV25-1 and TRBJ2-2, with 9 bases lining up with TRBD1. CDR1 is MGHDK, CDR2 SYGVNS, per germline. V dropped 11 bases and J dropped 3; count of bases not matched to a gene: 4. This CDR3 contains 13 residues. The CDR3 DNA reads TGTGCCGCCGGGACAGGGTACACCGGGGAGCTGTTTTTT. Translation: CAAGTGYTGELFF.

This clone was observed once. The chain has TRBV5-1 and TRBJ2-1, with 12 nucleotides matching TRBD2. V lost 4 bases, J lost 7 bases, and 12 bases stayed unmatched. The CDR3 covers 17 residues. Germline CDR1 SGHRS, CDR2 YFSETQ. The CDR3 DNA is TGCGCCAGCAGCCCCGGACTAGCGGGGCCGCCTAAGAATGAGCAGTTCTTC. Protein product: CASSPGLAGPPKNEQFF.

The V gene is TRBV6-5, the J gene TRBJ1-3; 7 bases agree with TRBD1. V lost 6 bases, J lost 3 bases, and 8 bases stayed unmatched. The CDR3 contains 15 residues. Germline CDR1 reads MNHEY; CDR2 reads SVGAGI. The CDR3 is CASSRQGLIGNTIYF. The DNA of the CDR3 is TGTGCCAGCAGCCGACAGGGACTCATTGGAAACACCATATATTTT.

The CDR3 loop is CASSGDRSTDTQYF. Here the CDR3 DNA reads TGTGCCAGCAGCGGCGACAGGTCCACAGATACGCAGTATTTT. The rearrangement links TRBV9 to TRBJ2-3; D perhaps matches TRBD1 (6 bases). V lost 3 bases to trimming and J lost 2 bases, with 10 bases between them. CDR1 SGDLS and CDR2 YYNGEE come from the germline V gene. This CDR3 has 14 residues. Full variable domain (outside the CDR3, taken from reference TRBV9 and TRBJ2-3): DSGVTQTPKHLITATGQRVTLRCSPRSGDLSVYWYQQSLDQGLQFLIQYYNGEERAKGNILERFSAQQFPDLHSELNLSSLELGDSALYFCASSGDRSTDTQYFGPGTRLTVL.

This chain joins TRBV7-8 and TRBJ2-7; 10 bases are shared with TRBD1. V shed 5 bases and J 6 bases; nucleotides not matched to a gene: 7. Germline CDR1 reads SGHVS; CDR2 reads FQNEAQ. This CDR3 has 14 residues. CDR3 protein: CASSLDRGGLEQYF. CDR3 in DNA: TGTGCCAGCAGCCTGGACAGGGGGGGACTCGAGCAGTACTTC.

V usage is TRBV19 and J usage is TRBJ2-7, with 9 positions matching TRBD1. Germline CDR1 and CDR2: LNHDA and SQIVND (reference sequence). The V gene end was trimmed by 6 bases and the J gene end by 0 bases; junction bases not matched to a gene: 3. The CDR3 length is 14 residues. The DNA of the CDR3 is TGTGCCAGTAGAACAGGGGGCGGCTCCTACGAGCAGTACTTC. Its protein is CASRTGGGSYEQYF.

This clone appeared a few times. V gene TRBV6-1 combines with J gene TRBJ1-5; no clear D. Germline V CDR1 and CDR2: MNHNS, SASEGT. The ends were cut back, 1 base at V and 5 bases at J, with 9 bases in the middle. The CDR3 is made up of 14 amino acids. The CDR3 nucleotides are TGTGCCAGCAGTGAAGTTAGCAGATATCAGCCCCAGCATTTT. It yields the protein CASSEVSRYQPQHF.

Only one count was recorded for this clone. The gene calls are TRBV3-1 (or the pseudogene TRBV3-2) and TRBJ1-1; 10 bases are shared with TRBD1. V trimming: 4 bases; J trimming: 2 bases; junction bases outside the gene matches: 4. Germline CDR1 is LGHDT and CDR2 is YNNKEL (reference sequence). CDR3 size: 15 residues. CDR3 sequence (DNA): TGTGCCAGCAGCCCGGGACAGGGGTTAAACACTGAAGCTTTCTTT. Its translation is CASSPGQGLNTEAFF.

In its sample, this clone was seen a few times. The rearrangement joins TRBV7-8 to TRBJ1-2, with unresolved D. Germline CDR1 is SGHVS and CDR2 is FQNEAQ. This CDR3 spans 13 amino acids. V was cut by 2 bases and J by 8 bases, with 12 bases left in between. The CDR3 loop is CASSLNGDRGYTF. CDR3 nucleotides: TGTGCCAGCAGCTTAAACGGGGATAGGGGCTACACCTTC.

The gene calls are TRBV6-5 and TRBJ2-7, with 9 positions matching TRBD1. The junction had 2 bases not matched to a gene; V was cut back by 4 bases and J by 1 base. Germline-derived CDR1 and CDR2 are MNHEY and SVGAGI. This CDR3 has 14 residues. The CDR3 DNA reads as TGTGCCAGCAGTTCGGGGACAGGGTCCTACGAGCAGTACTTC. Encoded protein: CASSSGTGSYEQYF.

This chain joins TRBV28 and TRBJ2-5; 10 positions match TRBD2. V lost 4 bases to trimming and J lost 6 bases; unmatched junction nucleotides: 14. CDR1 and CDR2 from the germline V gene are MDHEN and SYDVKM. The CDR3 is made up of 17 amino acids. CDR3 nucleotide sequence: TGTGCCAGCAGTTGGGGGCTAGCGGGAGCCTTGGGGCAGACCCAGTACTTC. Protein product: CASSWGLAGALGQTQYF.

The chain couples TRBV9 to TRBJ1-6; a possible D gene is TRBD1 (5 bases). Germline values: CDR1 SGDLS, CDR2 YYNGEE. The length of the CDR3 is 12 residues. V dropped 6 bases and J dropped 8 bases, with 9 bases sitting between them. The CDR3 nucleotides are TGTGCCAGCACGTCGGGGGATTCACCCCTCCACTTT. It is translated as CASTSGDSPLHF. Full variable domain (missing parts from reference TRBV9 and TRBJ1-6): DSGVTQTPKHLITATGQRVTLRCSPRSGDLSVYWYQQSLDQGLQFLIQYYNGEERAKGNILERFSAQQFPDLHSELNLSSLELGDSALYFCASTSGDSPLHFGNGTRLTVT.

The rearrangement links TRBV19 to TRBJ2-7, with 13 bases matching TRBD2. Per germline, CDR1 LNHDA and CDR2 SQIVND (reference sequence). The CDR3 is 15 residues long. With 6 bases clipped from V and 4 bases from J, the junction kept 6 bases outside the gene matches. The CDR3 spells CASSPSTSGRYEQYF. The DNA for the CDR3 is TGTGCCAGTAGCCCTTCGACTAGCGGGAGGTACGAGCAGTACTTC.

The CDR3: CASSEGVVQFF. In DNA form, the CDR3 reads TGTGCCAGCAGTGAGGGCGTTGTGCAGTTCTTC. This chain links TRBV2 with TRBJ2-1; D is ambiguous. The V gene lost 3 bases and the J gene lost 12 bases, with 9 bases spanning the gap. This CDR3 has 11 amino acids. Germline V gene lookup returns CDR1 SNHLY and CDR2 FYNNEI.

The gene calls are TRBV12-3 or TRBV12-4 and TRBJ2-7; D is possibly TRBD1 (6 bases). Trimming pared 4 bases from V and 1 base from J, leaving 8 bases between. This CDR3 region has 13 residues. Here the CDR3 reads CASSSDRSYEQYF. CDR3 in DNA: TGTGCCAGCAGTTCTGACAGGTCCTACGAGCAGTACTTC.